This record covers a single T cell receptor beta chain. PCR primers comprised 60 Vbeta and 13 Jbeta primers. Generated by immunoSEQ multiplex PCR, the TCRdb table keeps only in-frame clones and is missing some. The data show 100,000 to 150,000 clones, 84% seen once. The data belong to a study of cytomegalovirus exposure and HLA in healthy donors. The V end was cut by 4 bases, the J end by 0 bases, with 7 bases between. CDR3 length: 13 residues. The germline CDR1 and CDR2 sequences are MNHNS and SASEGT. Sequencing was performed on PBMCs. The V and J genes are TRBV6-1 and TRBJ2-7; unclear D gene. The clonotype originates from a woman aged 18-30 years in good health and CMV-seropositive. DNA for the CDR3: TGTGCCAGCAGTGGGCGGTTCTCCTACGAGCAGTACTTC. It encodes CASSGRFSYEQYF.